These T cell receptor beta chains were read from a single sample in a study of blood T cell repertoires in COVID-19. Profiling relied on immunoSEQ multiplex PCR, and the TCRdb table lists in-frame clones only, not all of them. The sample yields some 17,000 clones, about 93% seen once. Sequencing was done on a sample of peripheral blood. These receptor sequences come from a man in his 60s with active COVID-19. CDR3s include the opening cysteine and the closing phenylalanine or tryptophan. The D gene is left open where the match is weak. Clone size is stated in some rows and not others, as once, few, many or a class when expanded.

V gene	D gene	J gene	clone size	CDR3 protein	CDR3 DNA
TRBV15	.	TRBJ1-1	.	CATSTQQGATEAFF	TGTGCCACCAGCACCCAACAGGGAGCCACTGAAGCTTTCTTT
TRBV2	TRBD2	TRBJ2-4	.	CASKLTSGGNIQYF	TGTGCCAGCAAATTGACTAGCGGGGGAAACATTCAGTACTTC
TRBV15	.	TRBJ2-2	.	CATSRYRLGGAGTGELFF	TGTGCCACCAGCAGATACCGCCTAGGGGGGGCGGGCACCGGGGAGCTGTTTTTT
TRBV5-6	.	TRBJ2-3	once	CASSSRAGLTDTQYF	TGTGCCAGCAGCTCCAGGGCGGGGCTCACAGATACGCAGTATTTT
TRBV11-2	.	TRBJ2-5	.	CASSPVGGTSGTQYF	TGTGCCAGCAGCCCAGTGGGGGGGACATCCGGGACCCAGTACTTC
TRBV5-5	.	TRBJ2-1	.	CASSLSGSSYNEQFF	TGTGCCAGCAGCTTGTCGGGGAGCTCCTACAATGAGCAGTTCTTC
TRBV2	.	TRBJ2-2	.	CASRGDTANTGELFF	TGTGCCAGCAGGGGGGACACCGCGAACACCGGGGAGCTGTTTTTT
TRBV28	.	TRBJ1-2	.	CASSPALLSHGYTF	TGTGCCAGCAGCCCTGCTCTACTTTCGCACGGCTACACCTTC
TRBV11-2	TRBD2	TRBJ2-1	.	CASRLAGGAYNEQFF	TGTGCCAGCAGGTTAGCGGGGGGTGCCTACAATGAGCAGTTCTTC
TRBV13	TRBD1	TRBJ2-7	.	CASSTTGSYEQYF	TGTGCCAGCAGCACGACAGGGAGCTACGAGCAGTACTTC
TRBV9	TRBD1	TRBJ2-2	.	CASRDRGGTGELFF	TGTGCCAGCAGAGACAGGGGTGGTACCGGGGAGCTGTTTTTT
TRBV2	.	TRBJ2-3	.	CASRSYGHFPTDTQYF	TGTGCCAGCAGAAGCTACGGTCACTTTCCCACAGATACGCAGTATTTT
TRBV6-1	.	TRBJ1-1	once	CASSEPDWTEAFF	TGTGCCAGCAGTGAACCGGACTGGACTGAAGCTTTCTTT
TRBV4-1	.	TRBJ2-1	.	CASSQGVAEPSYNEQFF	TGCGCCAGCAGCCAAGGGGTAGCGGAACCTTCCTACAATGAGCAGTTCTTC
TRBV6-5	.	TRBJ1-3	.	CASSYSFYGRNTIYF	TGTGCCAGCAGTTACTCGTTTTATGGGCGAAACACCATATATTTT
TRBV6-5	TRBD2	TRBJ2-2	.	CASRAWGGSTGELFF	TGTGCCAGCAGAGCGTGGGGGGGAAGCACCGGGGAGCTGTTTTTT
TRBV5-1	.	TRBJ1-5	.	CASSLTGSRTQPQHF	TGCGCCAGCAGCTTGACAGGATCACGAACTCAGCCCCAGCATTTT
TRBV5-1	TRBD1	TRBJ2-2	.	CASSLEGALAGELFF	TGCGCCAGCAGCTTGGAGGGGGCGCTTGCCGGGGAGCTGTTTTTT
TRBV7-9	TRBD1	TRBJ1-5	.	CASSPLGTGINQPQHF	TGTGCCAGCAGCCCGTTAGGGACAGGTATCAATCAGCCCCAGCATTTT
TRBV27	.	TRBJ2-4	.	CATRGGSGDIQYF	TGTGCCACTAGAGGGGGCTCGGGGGACATTCAGTACTTC
TRBV9	.	TRBJ1-1	.	CASSLTGEVAFF	TGTGCCAGCAGCCTCACAGGTGAGGTAGCTTTCTTT
TRBV27	TRBD1	TRBJ1-4	.	CASSLYRGPEEKLFF	TGTGCCAGCAGTTTATACAGGGGGCCGGAAGAAAAACTGTTTTTT
TRBV14	.	TRBJ2-5	.	CASSPKRLGGRIIGETQYF	TGTGCCAGCAGCCCTAAGAGGTTGGGGGGTCGGATAATAGGAGAGACCCAGTACTTC
TRBV5-4	TRBD1	TRBJ1-4	.	CASSQGQAEKLFF	TGTGCCAGCAGCCAGGGACAGGCCGAAAAACTGTTTTTT
TRBV14	TRBD1	TRBJ2-3	few	CASSRLGGLTDTQYF	TGTGCCAGCAGCCGTTTAGGGGGCCTCACAGATACGCAGTATTTT
TRBV27	.	TRBJ2-5	.	CASSSSTRETQYF	TGTGCCAGCAGTTCGAGCACCCGAGAGACCCAGTACTTC
TRBV29-1	.	TRBJ2-5	.	CSGTLETQYF	TGCAGCGGGACACTCGAGACCCAGTACTTC
TRBV5-6	TRBD1	TRBJ2-3	.	CASSYGQGSTDTQYF	TGTGCCAGCAGCTACGGACAGGGGAGCACAGATACGCAGTATTTT
TRBV27	TRBD2	TRBJ2-4	few	CASTPYGGLAKNIQYF	TGTGCCAGCACCCCCTACGGGGGGTTAGCCAAAAACATTCAGTACTTC
TRBV3-1/TRBV3-2	TRBD1	TRBJ1-2	once	CASSQDTTGVRGYTF	TGTGCCAGCAGCCAAGATACGACAGGGGTGCGTGGCTACACCTTC
TRBV15	TRBD2	TRBJ2-3	.	CATTGTSGADTQYF	TGTGCCACAACCGGGACTAGCGGGGCAGATACGCAGTATTTT
TRBV5-1	.	TRBJ1-5	.	CASSFGGISNQPQHF	TGCGCCAGCAGCTTCGGGGGGATTAGCAATCAGCCCCAGCATTTT
TRBV19	TRBD2	TRBJ2-1	once	CASRTGGDYNEQFF	TGTGCCAGTAGAACCGGGGGGGATTACAATGAGCAGTTCTTC
TRBV5-5	TRBD2	TRBJ2-3	.	CASSSGLAGGPLLTDTQYF	TGTGCCAGCAGCTCGGGACTAGCGGGGGGGCCTCTCCTCACAGATACGCAGTATTTT
TRBV24-1	.	TRBJ2-3	.	CATSDFRGALDTQYF	TGTGCCACCAGTGATTTTCGGGGGGCTTTAGATACGCAGTATTTT